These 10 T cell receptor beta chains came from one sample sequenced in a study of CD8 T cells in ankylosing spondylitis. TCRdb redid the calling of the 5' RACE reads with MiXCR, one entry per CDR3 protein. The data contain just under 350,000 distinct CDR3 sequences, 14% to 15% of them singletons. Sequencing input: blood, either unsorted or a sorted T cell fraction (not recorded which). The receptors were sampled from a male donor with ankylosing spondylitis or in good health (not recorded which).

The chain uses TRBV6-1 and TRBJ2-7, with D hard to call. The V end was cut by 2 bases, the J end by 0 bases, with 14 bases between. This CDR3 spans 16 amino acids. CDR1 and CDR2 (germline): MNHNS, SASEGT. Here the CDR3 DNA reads TGTGCCAGCAGTGAAATGGCGGCCCCGAGCTCCTACGAGCAGTACTTC. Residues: CASSEMAAPSSYEQYF.

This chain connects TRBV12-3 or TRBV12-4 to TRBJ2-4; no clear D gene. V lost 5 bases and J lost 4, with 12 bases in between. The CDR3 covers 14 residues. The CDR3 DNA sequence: TGTGCCAGCAGTCCCCGGGTATTAAAAAACATTCAGTACTTC. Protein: CASSPRVLKNIQYF.

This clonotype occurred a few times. The CDR3 protein is CASSLGASGVFTDTQYF. In DNA, the CDR3 is TGTGCCAGCAGCCTAGGGGCTAGCGGGGTGTTCACAGATACGCAGTATTTT. The chain uses TRBV11-2 and TRBJ2-3; 9 bases line up with TRBD2. Germline lookup yields CDR1 SGHAT and CDR2 FQNNGV. The CDR3 is 17 amino acids. The ends lost 5 bases at V and 2 bases at J; junction bases unmatched: 11.

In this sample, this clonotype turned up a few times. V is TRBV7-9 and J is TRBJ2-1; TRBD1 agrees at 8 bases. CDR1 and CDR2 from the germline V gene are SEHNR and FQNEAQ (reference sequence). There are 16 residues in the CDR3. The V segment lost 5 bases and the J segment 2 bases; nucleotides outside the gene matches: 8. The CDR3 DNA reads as TGTGCCAGCAGCCGAAGCTCACAGGGGGCCTACAATGAGCAGTTCTTC. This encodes CASSRSSQGAYNEQFF.

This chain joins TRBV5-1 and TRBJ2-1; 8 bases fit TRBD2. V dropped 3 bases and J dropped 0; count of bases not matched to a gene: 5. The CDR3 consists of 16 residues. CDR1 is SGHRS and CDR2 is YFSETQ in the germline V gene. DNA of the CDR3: TGCGCCAGCAGCTACATCGGGACTAGCTCCTACAATGAGCAGTTCTTC. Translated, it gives CASSYIGTSSYNEQFF.

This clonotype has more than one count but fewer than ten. The CDR3, as DNA: TGCGCCAGCAGCAAAGGGGAGGGAAATGAAAAACTGTTTTTT. Its protein is CASSKGEGNEKLFF. This sequence joins TRBV5-1 and TRBJ1-4, with D possibly matching TRBD1 (5 bases). CDR1 and CDR2 from the germline V gene are SGHRS and YFSETQ. V was shortened by 4 bases and J by 5 bases, with 12 bases between the two germline ends. The CDR3 consists of 14 residues.

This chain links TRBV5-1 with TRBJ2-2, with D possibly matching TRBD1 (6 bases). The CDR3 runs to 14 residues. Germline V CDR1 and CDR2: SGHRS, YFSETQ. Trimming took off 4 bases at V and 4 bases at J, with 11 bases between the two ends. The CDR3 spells CASSKGGSTGELFF. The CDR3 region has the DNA TGCGCCAGCAGCAAAGGGGGTAGCACCGGGGAGCTGTTTTTT.

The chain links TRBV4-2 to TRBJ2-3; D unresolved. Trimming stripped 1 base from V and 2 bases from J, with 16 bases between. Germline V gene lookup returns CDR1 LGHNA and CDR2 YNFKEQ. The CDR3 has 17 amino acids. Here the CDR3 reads CASSQVKELKFTDTQYF. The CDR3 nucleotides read TGTGCCAGCAGCCAAGTGAAGGAACTAAAGTTCACAGATACGCAGTATTTT.

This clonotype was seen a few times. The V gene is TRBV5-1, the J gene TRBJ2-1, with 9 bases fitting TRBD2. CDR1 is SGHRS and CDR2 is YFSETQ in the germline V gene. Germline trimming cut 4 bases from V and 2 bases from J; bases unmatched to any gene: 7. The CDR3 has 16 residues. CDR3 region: CASSPGLANPYNEQFF. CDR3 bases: TGCGCCAGCAGCCCGGGACTAGCAAACCCCTACAATGAGCAGTTCTTC.

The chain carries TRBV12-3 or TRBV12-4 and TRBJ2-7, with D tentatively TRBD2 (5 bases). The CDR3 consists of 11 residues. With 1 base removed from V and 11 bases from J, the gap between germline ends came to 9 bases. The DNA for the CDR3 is TGTGCCAGCAGTTTAGAGGAGCGGAAGTACTTC. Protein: CASSLEERKYF.